This is a list of T cell receptor beta chains from one sample in a study of blood T cell repertoires in COVID-19. Sequencing was performed with immunoSEQ multiplex PCR; in TCRdb, only in-frame clones are kept and a portion is missing. The sample holds roughly 410,000 clones, over 75% seen once. The specimen sequenced was peripheral blood. All receptors come from an older woman with COVID-19, enrolled during active disease. Each CDR3 is given with its conserved first and last residue. D genes are given only for firm matches. The size field is filled for only some rows; it gives once, few, many or a size class.

abundance,d_gene,v_gene,j_gene,CDR3nt,CDR3aa
-,TRBD1,TRBV5-1,TRBJ1-4,TGCGCCAGCAGCTGGAACCACAGGGGTAATGAAAAACTGTTTTTT,CASSWNHRGNEKLFF
-,TRBD2,TRBV7-3,TRBJ2-7,TGTGCCAGCAGCTCCGGGGGGGATCGAGGCGAGCAGTACTTC,CASSSGGDRGEQYF
-,-,TRBV9,TRBJ2-1,TGTGCCAGCAGCGTAGGCAGGGGTTCCTACAATGAGCAGTTCTTC,CASSVGRGSYNEQFF
-,-,TRBV28,TRBJ1-4,TGTGCCAGCAGCCCTAACAGGGAGGGGGACGAAAAACTGTTTTTT,CASSPNREGDEKLFF
-,-,TRBV18,TRBJ2-7,TGTGCCAGCTCACCTCTTCCCTCCTACGAGCAGTACTTC,CASSPLPSYEQYF
-,-,TRBV19,TRBJ1-4,TGTGCCAGTAGTCCCCCCTACCCGGGCAGGGATGAAAAACTGTTTTTT,CASSPPYPGRDEKLFF
-,-,TRBV6-5,TRBJ1-1,TGTGCCAGCACAGCAGGGCGATACACTGAAGCTTTCTTT,CASTAGRYTEAFF
few,-,TRBV27,TRBJ1-1,TGTGCCAGCAGTGACACCTTGAACACTGAAGCTTTCTTT,CASSDTLNTEAFF
-,-,TRBV2,TRBJ1-6,TGTGCCAGCACCGGGGTAGGGGCAGGGGACTCACCCCTCCACTTT,CASTGVGAGDSPLHF
-,-,TRBV9,TRBJ2-7,TGTGCCAGCAGCGTGGGACTTTCACCCTACGAGCAGTACTTC,CASSVGLSPYEQYF
-,TRBD1,TRBV2,TRBJ1-1,TGTGCCAGCAGTGAGCGGACAGGGATGGACACTGAAGCTTTCTTT,CASSERTGMDTEAFF
-,-,TRBV5-6,TRBJ2-7,TGTGCCAGCAGCGTTCAGTCCGAGCAGTACTTC,CASSVQSEQYF
-,TRBD2,TRBV10-1,TRBJ2-7,TGCGCCAGCAAAGGGCGGGGGGCCTACGAGCAGTACTTC,CASKGRGAYEQYF
-,-,TRBV12-3/TRBV12-4,TRBJ2-2,TGTGCCAGCAGTCAGGGTACCGGGGAGCTGTTTTTT,CASSQGTGELFF
-,-,TRBV6-5,TRBJ1-2,TGTGCCAGCGCCCAGGATCTCTATGGCTACACCTTC,CASAQDLYGYTF
-,-,TRBV3-1/TRBV3-2,TRBJ1-1,TGTGCCAGCAGCCAACAGGGATGGAACACTGAAGCTTTCTTT,CASSQQGWNTEAFF
-,TRBD2,TRBV7-8,TRBJ2-5,TGTGCCAGCAGCCTTCGACTAGCGGGGGGCCAAGAGACCCAGTACTTC,CASSLRLAGGQETQYF
-,-,TRBV5-3,TRBJ2-7,TGTGCCAGAAGCTCGGGGCTAGCGACGGATTCCTACGAGCAGTACTTC,CARSSGLATDSYEQYF
-,-,TRBV25-1,TRBJ1-6,TGTGCCAGCAGGGAACCAGGGGAATGGCCACCCCTCCACTTT,CASREPGEWPPLHF
-,-,TRBV28,TRBJ1-2,TGTGCCAGCACCGCCCGCAGGCGAGATGGCTACACCTTC,CASTARRRDGYTF
-,-,TRBV5-6,TRBJ2-7,TGTGCCAGCAGCACTTCCCTGGGCGGGACCTACGAGCAGTACTTC,CASSTSLGGTYEQYF
-,TRBD1,TRBV2,TRBJ1-6,TGTGCCAGCAGTCCGGGACAGAATTCACCCCTCCACTTT,CASSPGQNSPLHF
-,TRBD2,TRBV12-3/TRBV12-4,TRBJ2-7,TGTGCCAGCAGTTTAGCGCTGCCGGGAGGCCAGTACTTC,CASSLALPGGQYF
-,TRBD2,TRBV2,TRBJ2-1,TGTGCCAGCAGCCCCTGGGGGACTAGCGGGGGGAATGAGCAGTTCTTC,CASSPWGTSGGNEQFF
-,TRBD1,TRBV7-3,TRBJ2-5,TGTGCCAGCAGCAAAACAGGGGAGGAGACCCAGTACTTC,CASSKTGEETQYF
-,-,TRBV27,TRBJ1-1,TGTGCCAGCAGTATTTACAGGGACGACACTGAAGCTTTCTTT,CASSIYRDDTEAFF
-,-,TRBV19,TRBJ2-7,TGTGCCAGTAGTAGCAGACAGACGTACGAGCAGTACTTC,CASSSRQTYEQYF